These 15 T cell receptor beta chains originate from one sample sequenced in a study of radiation and T cells in renal cell carcinoma. The time point is: baseline pretreatment blood. The treatment denotes: 15 Gy SBRT to primary tumor, nephrectomy 4 weeks later. Sequenced by immunoSEQ multiplex PCR; TCRdb stores in-frame clones only, minus some. The table has 130,000 or so clones, approximately 87% seen once. The sequences come from blood, collected from a patient whose treatment included radiotherapy and nephrectomy. Source of these receptors: a woman between 45 and 65 years old with renal cell carcinoma.

The chain joins TRBV20-1 to TRBJ1-1; no clear D gene. Germline V gene sequence: CDR1 DFQATT, CDR2 SNEGSKA (reference sequence). This CDR3 is built from 11 residues. V lost 6 bases and J lost 8, with 13 bases in between. The CDR3, as DNA: TGCAGTGCCCCTCGCGGGGTCGAAGCTTTCTTT. Translation: CSAPRGVEAFF.

V is TRBV6-6 and J is TRBJ2-1; maybe TRBD2 (6 bases). The CDR3 has 15 amino acids. Germline CDR1 MNHNY, CDR2 SVGAGI (reference sequence). V was trimmed by 7 bases and J by 0 bases, leaving 13 bases between them. In DNA, the CDR3 is TGTGCCAGCACGGCGGGGCACCGCTCCTACAATGAGCAGTTCTTC. Amino acid sequence: CASTAGHRSYNEQFF.

This chain joins TRBV6-5 and TRBJ2-7, with TRBD2 as a possible D gene (6 bases). This CDR3 spans 14 amino acids. V dropped 8 bases and J dropped 2 bases, with 16 bases sitting between them. Looked up from germline, CDR1 is MNHEY and CDR2 is SVGAGI. CDR3 residues: CASRRGGPPYEQYF. CDR3 bases: TGTGCCAGCCGCCGTGGAGGGCCGCCCTACGAGCAGTACTTC.

The chain employs TRBV25-1 and TRBJ2-1; TRBD1 matches at 11 bases. Unmatched junction bases numbered 5, after V lost 7 bases and J lost 0 bases. This CDR3 is built from 16 residues. Germline V CDR1 and CDR2: MGHDK, SYGVNS. The CDR3 is CASMVGTGGSYNEQFF. The CDR3, as DNA: TGTGCCAGCATGGTTGGGACAGGGGGCTCCTACAATGAGCAGTTCTTC.

This chain links TRBV19 with TRBJ2-2; no reliable D call. Trimming took 8 bases from V and 6 from J, leaving 10 bases between them. CDR3 length: 12 amino acids. Germline values: CDR1 LNHDA, CDR2 SQIVND (reference sequence). The CDR3 nucleotides are TGTGCCAGTTGGGGTAGAGCCGGGGAGCTGTTTTTT. Translating it yields CASWGRAGELFF.

Only a few counts were recorded for this clone. The chain recombines TRBV7-2 with TRBJ2-7; no clear D. V lost 3 bases and J lost 0, with 0 bases in between. CDR1 SGHTA and CDR2 FQGNSA come from the germline V gene. The CDR3 runs to 11 residues. In nucleotides, the CDR3 is TGTGCCAGCAGCTTCTCCTACGAGCAGTACTTC. It translates to CASSFSYEQYF.

The chain carries TRBV9 and TRBJ1-1; D unclear. Germline CDR1 and CDR2: SGDLS and YYNGEE. Trimming took 4 bases from V and 5 from J, leaving 6 bases between them. The CDR3 is 11 residues long. CDR3 sequence reads: CASSRGTEAFF. CDR3 nucleotide sequence: TGTGCCAGCAGCCGAGGGACTGAAGCTTTCTTT.

The CDR3 coding sequence is TGTGCCAGCAGCTCCCAGACAGGGTCCCTGAACACTGAAGCTTTCTTT. Translated, it gives CASSSQTGSLNTEAFF. This chain links TRBV7-2 with TRBJ1-1; 7 nucleotides agree with TRBD1. With 4 bases clipped from V and 0 bases from J, the junction kept 8 bases outside the gene matches. Germline V gene data show CDR1 as SGHTA and CDR2 as FQGNSA. The CDR3 extends over 16 amino acids. The whole variable domain, remainder taken from reference TRBV7-2 and TRBJ1-1, is GAGVSQSPSNKVTEKGKDVELRCDPISGHTALYWYRQSLGQGLEFLIYFQGNSAPDKSGLPSDRFSAERTGGSVSTLTIQRTQQEDSAVYLCASSSQTGSLNTEAFFGQGTRLTVV.

CDR3 residues: CASSILTGAGTGYTF. The CDR3 DNA sequence: TGTGCCAGTAGTATACTGACAGGGGCGGGTACTGGCTACACCTTC. J is TRBJ1-2 and V is TRBV19; 8 nucleotides agree with TRBD1. CDR3 length: 15 residues. Germline assignment: CDR1 LNHDA and CDR2 SQIVND (reference sequence). Trimming removed 2 bases from V and 7 bases from J; junction bases left unmatched: 9.

This clone was seen just once. The chain couples TRBV6-5 to TRBJ2-7; D is uncertain. Trimming took off 8 bases at V and 7 bases at J, with 18 bases between the two ends. The CDR3 covers 13 residues. The germline V gene encodes CDR1 MNHEY and CDR2 SVGAGI. In DNA, the CDR3 is TGTGCCAGCTCCGCAGGTCGCAGTTGGGAGCAGTACTTC. Translated, it gives CASSAGRSWEQYF.

The chain recombines TRBV7-2 with TRBJ1-4, with 10 bases matching TRBD1. The germline V gene encodes CDR1 SGHTA and CDR2 FQGNSA. Trimming cost V 0 bases and J 5 bases; bases outside gene matches: 3. The CDR3 loop spans 16 amino acids. Written as DNA, the CDR3 is TGTGCCAGCAGCTTAGCGCCGGGACAGGGGAATGAAAAACTGTTTTTT. It is translated as CASSLAPGQGNEKLFF.

This chain uses TRBV19 with TRBJ1-2; D remains unclear. The V end was cut by 5 bases, the J end by 2 bases, with 12 bases between. CDR3 length: 14 residues. Germline V lookup: CDR1 LNHDA, CDR2 SQIVND (reference sequence). CDR3 DNA: TGTGCCAGTAGTGCGCCGGGAGTCAACTATGGCTACACCTTC. Translating it yields CASSAPGVNYGYTF.

The J gene is TRBJ2-1, the V gene TRBV19; TRBD2 agrees at 14 bases. The CDR3 loop spans 17 amino acids. Germline values: CDR1 LNHDA, CDR2 SQIVND (reference sequence). The V and J ends lost 4 bases and 7 bases, in that order; junction bases with no gene match: 9. CDR3 sequence: CASSTRTSGRNVNEQFF. The CDR3 DNA reads TGTGCCAGTAGTACTAGGACTAGCGGGAGGAACGTTAATGAGCAGTTCTTC.

The rearrangement joins TRBV28 to TRBJ1-5, with a possible D match to TRBD1 (5 bases). V was trimmed by 5 bases and J by 6 bases, leaving 20 bases between them. CDR3 size: 16 residues. Germline-derived CDR1 and CDR2 are MDHEN and SYDVKM. The DNA of the CDR3 is TGTGCCAGCAGTCACGGGGGACGAGGTGAGTTTCAGCCCCAGCATTTT. Its translation: CASSHGGRGEFQPQHF. Complete variable domain (other parts from reference TRBV28 and TRBJ1-5): DVKVTQSSRYLVKRTGEKVFLECVQDMDHENMFWYRQDPGLGLRLIYFSYDVKMKEKGDIPEGYSVSREKKERFSLILESASTNQTSMYLCASSHGGRGEFQPQHFGDGTRLSIL.

The chain recombines TRBV7-2 with TRBJ2-1, with D uncertain. This CDR3 has 11 amino acids. V was cut by 8 bases and J by 10 bases, with 12 bases left in between. Germline CDR1 reads SGHTA; CDR2 reads FQGNSA. The CDR3 region has the DNA TGTGCCAGCGGCCGGCCTGTGGAGCAGTTCTTC. As protein: CASGRPVEQFF.